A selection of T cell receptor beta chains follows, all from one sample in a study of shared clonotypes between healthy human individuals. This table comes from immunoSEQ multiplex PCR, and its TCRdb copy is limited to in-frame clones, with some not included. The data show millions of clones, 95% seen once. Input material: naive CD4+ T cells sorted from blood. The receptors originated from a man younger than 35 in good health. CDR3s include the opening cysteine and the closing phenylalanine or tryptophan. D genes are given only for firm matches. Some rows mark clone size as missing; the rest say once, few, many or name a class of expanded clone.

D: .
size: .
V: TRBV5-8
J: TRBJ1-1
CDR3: CASSPRTPASTTEAFF
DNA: TGTGCCAGCAGCCCACGAACCCCGGCAAGTACCACTGAAGCTTTCTTT

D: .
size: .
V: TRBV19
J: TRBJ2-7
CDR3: CASSGSSTYEQYF
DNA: TGTGCCAGTAGCGGGAGTAGTACCTACGAGCAGTACTTC

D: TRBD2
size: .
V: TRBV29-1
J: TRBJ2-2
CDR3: CSVGPPGTKTGELFF
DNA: TGCAGCGTGGGGCCGCCTGGGACTAAGACCGGGGAGCTGTTTTTT

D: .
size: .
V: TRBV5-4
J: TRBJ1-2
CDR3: CASSVGSNSLTNYGYTF
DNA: TGTGCCAGCAGCGTGGGATCCAACAGTCTGACTAACTATGGCTACACCTTC

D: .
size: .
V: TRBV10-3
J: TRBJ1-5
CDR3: CAISETRDLQHF
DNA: TGTGCCATCAGTGAGACCAGGGACCTCCAGCATTTT

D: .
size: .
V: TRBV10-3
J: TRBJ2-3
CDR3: CAISETVAAYADTQYF
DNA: TGTGCCATCAGTGAAACCGTTGCCGCCTATGCAGATACGCAGTATTTT

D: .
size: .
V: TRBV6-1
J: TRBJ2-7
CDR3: CASSLLFDEQYF
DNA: TGTGCCAGCAGCCTGCTTTTTGACGAGCAGTACTTC

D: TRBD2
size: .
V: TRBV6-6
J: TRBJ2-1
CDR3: CASRVTSGRIENEQFF
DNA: TGTGCCAGCAGAGTAACTAGCGGGAGGATAGAAAATGAGCAGTTCTTC

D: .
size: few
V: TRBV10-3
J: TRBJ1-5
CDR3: CAISDNRASQPQHF
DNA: TGTGCCATCAGTGACAACAGGGCGAGCCAGCCCCAGCATTTT

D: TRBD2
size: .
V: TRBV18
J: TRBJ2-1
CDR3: CASSRSKTSGRANEQFF
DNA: TGTGCCAGCTCACGTTCAAAGACTAGCGGGAGGGCCAATGAGCAGTTCTTC

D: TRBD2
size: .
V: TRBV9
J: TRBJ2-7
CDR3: CASSLSGLAGRNPYEQYF
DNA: TGTGCCAGCTCCCTAAGCGGACTAGCGGGGCGAAACCCCTACGAGCAGTACTTC

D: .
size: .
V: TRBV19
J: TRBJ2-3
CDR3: CASSEQQAITDTQYF
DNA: TGTGCCAGTAGTGAACAGCAGGCGATCACAGATACGCAGTATTTT

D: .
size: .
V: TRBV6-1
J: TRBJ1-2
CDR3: CASSLDSYGYTF
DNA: TGTGCCAGCAGTCTGGACAGTTATGGCTACACCTTC

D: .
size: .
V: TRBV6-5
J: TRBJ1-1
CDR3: CASRYMGTEAFF
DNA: TGTGCCAGCAGGTATATGGGCACTGAAGCTTTCTTT

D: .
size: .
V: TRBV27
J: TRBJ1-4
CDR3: CASSLRGTTNEKLFF
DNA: TGTGCCAGCAGTTTGCGGGGAACAACTAATGAAAAACTGTTTTTT

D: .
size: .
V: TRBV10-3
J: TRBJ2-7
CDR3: CAISGYRDNEQYF
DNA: TGTGCCATCAGTGGGTACAGGGACAACGAGCAGTACTTC

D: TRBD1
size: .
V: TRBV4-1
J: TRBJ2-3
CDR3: CASSQEGTAVTDTQYF
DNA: TGCGCCAGCAGCCAAGAAGGGACAGCCGTCACAGATACGCAGTATTTT

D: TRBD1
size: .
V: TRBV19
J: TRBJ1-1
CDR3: CASILGGATGSTEAFF
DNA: TGTGCCAGTATCTTAGGGGGCGCGACGGGAAGCACTGAAGCTTTCTTT

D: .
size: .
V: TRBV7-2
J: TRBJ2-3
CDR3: CASSFWGLLSTQYF
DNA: TGTGCCAGCAGCTTTTGGGGTCTGCTCAGTACGCAGTATTTT

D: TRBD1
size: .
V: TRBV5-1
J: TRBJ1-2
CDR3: CASSLDTGTGGVIGGYTF
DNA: TGCGCCAGCAGCTTGGATACCGGGACAGGGGGTGTAATAGGTGGCTACACCTTC

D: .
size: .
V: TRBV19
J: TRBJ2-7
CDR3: CASTATVLGHEQYF
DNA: TGTGCCAGTACCGCGACAGTACTGGGCCACGAGCAGTACTTC

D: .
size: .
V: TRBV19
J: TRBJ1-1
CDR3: CASSIDRDTEAFF
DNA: TGTGCCAGTAGTATAGATCGGGACACTGAAGCTTTCTTT

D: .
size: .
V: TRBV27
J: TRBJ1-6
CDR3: CASRPGREFSYNSPLHF
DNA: TGTGCCAGTCGCCCGGGCCGGGAATTCTCCTATAATTCACCCCTCCACTTT

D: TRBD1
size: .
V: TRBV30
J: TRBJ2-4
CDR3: CACLLHPGQGLLAKNIQYF
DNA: TGTGCCTGTCTCCTACACCCGGGACAGGGGCTCCTAGCCAAAAACATTCAGTACTTC

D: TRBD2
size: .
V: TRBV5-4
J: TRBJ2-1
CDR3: CASSSGLAGGRGNEQFF
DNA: TGTGCCAGCAGCTCCGGACTAGCGGGAGGGAGGGGCAATGAGCAGTTCTTC

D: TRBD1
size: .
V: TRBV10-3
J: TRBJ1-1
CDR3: CATGQGRNTEAFF
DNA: TGTGCCACGGGACAGGGGCGGAACACTGAAGCTTTCTTT

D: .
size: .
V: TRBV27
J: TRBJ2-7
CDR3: CASSSQAKEQYF
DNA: TGTGCCAGCAGTTCACAGGCTAAAGAGCAGTACTTC

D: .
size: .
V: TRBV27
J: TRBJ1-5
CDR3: CASRPNQPQHF
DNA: TGTGCCAGCAGACCCAATCAGCCCCAGCATTTT

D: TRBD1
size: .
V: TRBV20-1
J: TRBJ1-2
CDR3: CSAMTGAGYTF
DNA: TGCAGTGCCATGACAGGGGCAGGCTACACCTTC

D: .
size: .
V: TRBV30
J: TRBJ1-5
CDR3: CAWARQSNQPQHF
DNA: TGTGCCTGGGCTAGACAGTCGAATCAGCCCCAGCATTTT

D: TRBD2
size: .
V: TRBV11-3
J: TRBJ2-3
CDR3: CASSSAGGQSTQYF
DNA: TGTGCCAGCAGCTCCGCGGGGGGGCAGTCGACGCAGTATTTT

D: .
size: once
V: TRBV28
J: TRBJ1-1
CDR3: CASRPTATEAFF
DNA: TGTGCCAGCAGACCGACAGCCACTGAAGCTTTCTTT

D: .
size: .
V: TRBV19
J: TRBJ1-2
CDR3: CASSEGVGYGYTF
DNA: TGTGCCAGTAGCGAGGGAGTAGGGTATGGCTACACCTTC

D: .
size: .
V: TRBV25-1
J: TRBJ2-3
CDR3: CASSSTADTQYF
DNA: TGTGCCAGCAGTTCGACGGCAGATACGCAGTATTTT

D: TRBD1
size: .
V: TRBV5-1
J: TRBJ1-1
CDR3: CASSLGKGAKNTEAFF
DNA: TGCGCCAGCAGCCTGGGGAAGGGGGCAAAAAACACTGAAGCTTTCTTT

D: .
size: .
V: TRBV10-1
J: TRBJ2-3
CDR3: CASSERGSVTDTQYF
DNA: TGCGCCAGCAGTGAGAGGGGGAGTGTCACAGATACGCAGTATTTT

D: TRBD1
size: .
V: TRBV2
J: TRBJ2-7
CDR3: CASSTQGFNEQYF
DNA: TGTGCCAGCAGTACACAGGGGTTTAACGAGCAGTACTTC

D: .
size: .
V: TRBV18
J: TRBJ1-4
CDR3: CASSPKQTENEKLFF
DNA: TGTGCCAGCTCACCAAAGCAGACCGAGAATGAAAAACTGTTTTTT

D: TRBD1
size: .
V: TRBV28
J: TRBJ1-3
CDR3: CASSLDRGRGFTIYF
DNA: TGTGCCAGCAGTTTAGACAGGGGGCGCGGATTCACCATATATTTT

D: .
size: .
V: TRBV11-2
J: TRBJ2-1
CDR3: CASSSYRDSSYNEQFF
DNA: TGTGCCAGCAGCTCCTACAGAGACAGCTCCTACAATGAGCAGTTCTTC

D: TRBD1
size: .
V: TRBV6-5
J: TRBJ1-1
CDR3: CASSSDRVTEAFF
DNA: TGTGCCAGCAGTTCCGACAGGGTCACTGAAGCTTTCTTT

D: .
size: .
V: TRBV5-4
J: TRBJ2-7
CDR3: CASSLGQGNYEQYF
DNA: TGTGCCAGCAGCTTAGGGCAGGGGAACTACGAGCAGTACTTC

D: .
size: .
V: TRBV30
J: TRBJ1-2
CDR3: CAWSVTDYGYTF
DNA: TGTGCCTGGAGTGTCACTGACTATGGCTACACCTTC

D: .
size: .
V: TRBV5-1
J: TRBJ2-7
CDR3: CASSLSGRYYEQYF
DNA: TGCGCCAGCAGCTTGTCTGGCAGGTACTACGAGCAGTACTTC

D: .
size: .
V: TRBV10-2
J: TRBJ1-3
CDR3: CASSEYVSGNTIYF
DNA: TGCGCCAGCAGTGAGTACGTCTCTGGAAACACCATATATTTT

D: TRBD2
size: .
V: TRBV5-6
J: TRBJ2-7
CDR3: CASSLGSGGFYEQYF
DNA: TGTGCCAGCAGCTTGGGATCGGGAGGGTTCTACGAGCAGTACTTC

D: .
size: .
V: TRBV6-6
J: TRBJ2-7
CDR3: CASSYSTFTTGEQYF
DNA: TGTGCCAGCAGTTACTCGACCTTTACAACGGGAGAGCAGTACTTC